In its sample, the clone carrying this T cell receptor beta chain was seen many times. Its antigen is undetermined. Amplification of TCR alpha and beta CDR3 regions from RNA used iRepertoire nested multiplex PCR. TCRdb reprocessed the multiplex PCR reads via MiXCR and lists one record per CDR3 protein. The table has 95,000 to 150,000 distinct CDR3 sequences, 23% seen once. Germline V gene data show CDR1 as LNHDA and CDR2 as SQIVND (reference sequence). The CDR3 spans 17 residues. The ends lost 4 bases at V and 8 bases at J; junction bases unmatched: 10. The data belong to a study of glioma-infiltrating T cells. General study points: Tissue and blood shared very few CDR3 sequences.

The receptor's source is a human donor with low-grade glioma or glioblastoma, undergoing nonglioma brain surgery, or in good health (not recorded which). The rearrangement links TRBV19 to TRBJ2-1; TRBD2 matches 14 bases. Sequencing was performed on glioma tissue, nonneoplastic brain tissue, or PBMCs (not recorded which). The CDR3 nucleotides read TGTGCCAGTAGTAGCACCGGGACTAGCGGGAGCACCCATGAGCAGTTCTTC. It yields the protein CASSSTGTSGSTHEQFF.